Shown below are 10 T cell receptor beta chains from a single sample sequenced in a study of T-cell reconstitution after alpha-beta-depleted transplantation in children. It was with unique molecular identifiers that the TCRbeta library was prepared. TCRdb redid the calling of the PCR reads with MiXCR, one entry per CDR3 protein. The table lists 150,000 to 200,000 distinct CDR3 sequences, 5% to 7.5% of them singletons, with roughly 4.7% in the top ten. This material consisted of PBMCs, taken before TCRalphabeta/CD19-depleted stem cell transplant. These TCRs come from a girl under three years old with combined immunodeficiency, due to receive a stem cell transplant.

The sample holds one count of this clonotype. CDR3 amino acids: CATSDWDREADTQYF. In nucleotides, the CDR3 is TGTGCCACCAGTGATTGGGACAGGGAAGCAGATACGCAGTATTTT. The genes are TRBV24-1 and TRBJ2-3, with 9 bases fitting TRBD1. J was trimmed by 4 bases and V by 2 bases; bases with no gene match: 3. Per germline, CDR1 KGHDR and CDR2 SFDVKD. The CDR3 is 15 amino acids.

Ten or more counts support this clonotype. This rearrangement joins TRBV7-8 to TRBJ1-5; D is unresolved. CDR3 length: 12 amino acids. Per the germline V gene, CDR1 is SGHVS and CDR2 is FQNEAQ. V lost 2 bases to trimming and J lost 1 base, with 0 bases between them. The CDR3 protein is CASSLSNQPQHF. The CDR3 nucleotides read TGTGCCAGCAGCTTAAGCAATCAGCCCCAGCATTTT. The full variable domain, completed using reference TRBV7-8 and TRBJ1-5, is GAGVSQSPRYKVAKRGQDVALRCDPISGHVSLFWYQQALGQGPEFLTYFQNEAQLDKSGLPSDRFFAERPEGSVSTLKIQRTQQEDSAVYLCASSLSNQPQHFGDGTRLSIL.

The V call is TRBV30, the J call TRBJ1-5; D is unresolved. The CDR3 loop spans 14 amino acids. The V gene lost 2 bases and the J gene lost 2 bases, with 10 bases spanning the gap. The germline V gene encodes CDR1 GTSNPN and CDR2 SVGIG (reference sequence). The CDR3 region has the DNA TGTGCCTGGAGTCTTAAGGACGGCAATCAGCCCCAGCATTTT. Protein product: CAWSLKDGNQPQHF.

There are many counts of this clonotype. The J gene is TRBJ2-1, the V gene TRBV20-1, with TRBD2 identical over 9 bases. The trim removed 3 bases at V and 7 bases at J, leaving 7 bases unmatched. CDR1 and CDR2 (germline): DFQATT, SNEGSKA (reference sequence). The CDR3 loop spans 14 amino acids. CDR3 in DNA: TGCAGTGCTAGTGCGGGAGGGTCTTTGAATGAGCAGTTCTTC. Translated: CSASAGGSLNEQFF.

Notes on this clonotype: A much larger clone differs by one base, so this may be a read error. The chain links TRBV20-1 to TRBJ2-1; D might be TRBD1 or TRBD2, each matching 5 bases. Germline loops: CDR1 DFQATT, CDR2 SNEGSKA (reference sequence). CDR3 size: 15 residues. The CDR3 is CSDRGAGVEKLRQFF. The CDR3 DNA is TGCAGTGATAGAGGGGCCGGTGTGGAGAAGTTAAGGCAGTTCTTC.

This clonotype was observed at least ten times. The rearrangement joins TRBV24-1 to TRBJ2-1, with 8 nucleotides matching TRBD1. The CDR3 is 16 residues long. J gave up 2 bases and V 2 bases, and 4 bases lay outside the gene matches. Germline V gene sequence: CDR1 KGHDR, CDR2 SFDVKD. CDR3 in DNA: TGTGCCACCAGTGATTCGACAGGGGAGGCCTACAATGAGCAGTTCTTC. It yields the protein CATSDSTGEAYNEQFF.

V and J are TRBV11-1 and TRBJ2-3; 8 bases map to TRBD2. V lost 4 bases to trimming and J lost 0 bases; unmatched junction nucleotides: 12. The germline CDR1 and CDR2 sequences are SGHAT and FQDESV (reference sequence). The CDR3 runs to 18 residues. The CDR3 loop reads CASSYQTDSGESTDTQYF. The CDR3 nucleotides read TGTGCCAGCAGCTACCAAACGGATAGCGGGGAAAGCACAGATACGCAGTATTTT. Full variable domain (outside the CDR3, taken from reference TRBV11-1 and TRBJ2-3): EAEVAQSPRYKITEKSQAVAFWCDPISGHATLYWYRQILGQGPELLVQFQDESVVDDSQLPKDRFSAERLKGVDSTLKIQPAELGDSAMYLCASSYQTDSGESTDTQYFGPGTRLTVL.

This clonotype was seen at least ten times. The V gene is TRBV13, the J gene TRBJ2-1; possibly TRBD1 for D (6 bases). The CDR3 contains 13 residues. Trimming took off 5 bases at V and 4 bases at J, with 9 bases between the two ends. CDR1 and CDR2 from the germline V gene are PRHDT and FYEKMQ (reference sequence). The CDR3 loop reads CASSVGAYNEQFF. For the CDR3, the DNA is TGTGCCAGCAGCGTGGGGGCTTACAATGAGCAGTTCTTC.

This clonotype was recorded many times. This chain links TRBV5-1 with TRBJ2-5; the D gene is possibly TRBD2 (5 bases). This CDR3 contains 16 residues. Trimming shortened V by 3 bases and J by 2 bases, and 17 bases separated the two germline ends. CDR1 SGHRS and CDR2 YFSETQ come from the germline V gene. CDR3 nucleotide sequence: TGCGCCAGCAGCTCTTCAGCGGCTCTTGGGCAAGAGACCCAGTACTTC. This codes for CASSSSAALGQETQYF. Looking up the rest from reference TRBV5-1 and TRBJ2-5 gives the full variable domain: KAGVTQTPRYLIKTRGQQVTLSCSPISGHRSVSWYQQTPGQGLQFLFEYFSETQRNKGNFPGRFSGRQFSNSRSEMNVSTLELGDSALYLCASSSSAALGQETQYFGPGTRLLVL.

At least ten counts were recorded for this clonotype. The rearrangement uses TRBV7-9 and TRBJ1-1; 9 positions match TRBD1. The germline V gene encodes CDR1 SEHNR and CDR2 FQNEAQ (reference sequence). Trimming cost V 6 bases and J 6 bases; bases outside gene matches: 11. This CDR3 spans 15 amino acids. The CDR3 coding sequence is TGTGCCAGCAGGTTTACAGGGGGCGGTATCGCTGAAGCTTTCTTT. Translated, it gives CASRFTGGGIAEAFF.